This T cell receptor (beta chain) was sequenced for a study of cytomegalovirus exposure and HLA in healthy donors. Using immunoSEQ multiplex PCR, the repertoire was profiled, and TCRdb retains in-frame clones only, with some absent. The data show around 150,000 clones, 75% to 95% seen once. This CDR3 has 14 residues. With 5 bases removed from V and 1 base from J, the gap between germline ends came to 8 bases. CDR1 is SGHVS, CDR2 FQNEAQ, per germline. The table lists this clone with a few counts. The TCR was taken from a woman aged 18-29 years in good health and CMV-seropositive. The rearrangement links TRBV7-8 to TRBJ2-2; TRBD1 is a possible D gene (5 bases). Sequenced sample: PBMCs. This CDR3 reads CASSPTGNTGELFF. The CDR3 DNA is TGTGCCAGCAGCCCTACAGGGAACACCGGGGAGCTGTTTTTT.